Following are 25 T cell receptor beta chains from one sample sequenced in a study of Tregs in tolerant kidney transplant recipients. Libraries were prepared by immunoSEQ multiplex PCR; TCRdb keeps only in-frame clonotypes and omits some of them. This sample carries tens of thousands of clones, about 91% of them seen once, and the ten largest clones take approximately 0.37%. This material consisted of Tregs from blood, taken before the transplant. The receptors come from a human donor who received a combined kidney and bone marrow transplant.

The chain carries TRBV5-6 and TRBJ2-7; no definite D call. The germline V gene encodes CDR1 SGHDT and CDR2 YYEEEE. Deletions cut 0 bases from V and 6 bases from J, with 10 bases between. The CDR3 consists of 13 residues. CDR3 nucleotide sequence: TGTGCCAGCAGCTTGGCTTCCCTCACCGAGCAGTACTTC. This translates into CASSLASLTEQYF. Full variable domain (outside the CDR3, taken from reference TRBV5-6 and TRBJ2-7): DAGVTQSPTHLIKTRGQQVTLRCSPKSGHDTVSWYQQALGQGPQFIFQYYEEEERQRGNFPDRFSGHQFPNYSSELNVNALLLGDSALYLCASSLASLTEQYFGPGTRLTVT.

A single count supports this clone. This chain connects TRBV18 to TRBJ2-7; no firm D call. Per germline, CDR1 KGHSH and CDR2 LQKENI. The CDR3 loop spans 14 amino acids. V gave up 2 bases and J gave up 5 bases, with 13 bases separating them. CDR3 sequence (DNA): TGTGCCAGCTCACCAAACCTAGGAAACAACGAGCAGTACTTC. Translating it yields CASSPNLGNNEQYF.

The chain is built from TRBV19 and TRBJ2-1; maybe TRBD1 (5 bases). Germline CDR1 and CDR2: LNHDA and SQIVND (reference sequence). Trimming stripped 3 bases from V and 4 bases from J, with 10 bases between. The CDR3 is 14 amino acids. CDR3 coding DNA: TGTGCCAGTAGTATTGGTGACAGATACAATGAGCAGTTCTTC. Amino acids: CASSIGDRYNEQFF. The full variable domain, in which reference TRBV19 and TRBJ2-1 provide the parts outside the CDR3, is DGGITQSPKYLFRKEGQNVTLSCEQNLNHDAMYWYRQDPGQGLRLIYYSQIVNDFQKGDIAEGYSVSREKKESFPLTVTSAQKNPTAFYLCASSIGDRYNEQFFGPGTRLTVL.

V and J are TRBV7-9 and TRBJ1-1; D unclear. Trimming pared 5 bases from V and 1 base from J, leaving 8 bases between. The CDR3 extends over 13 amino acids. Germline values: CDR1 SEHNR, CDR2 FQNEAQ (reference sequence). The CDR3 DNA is TGTGCCAGCAGCCCAACATGGAACACTGAAGCTTTCTTT. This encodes CASSPTWNTEAFF. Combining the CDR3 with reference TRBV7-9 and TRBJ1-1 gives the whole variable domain DTGVSQNPRHKITKRGQNVTFRCDPISEHNRLYWYRQTLGQGPEFLTYFQNEAQLEKSRLLSDRFSAERPKGSFSTLEIQRTEQGDSAMYLCASSPTWNTEAFFGQGTRLTVV.

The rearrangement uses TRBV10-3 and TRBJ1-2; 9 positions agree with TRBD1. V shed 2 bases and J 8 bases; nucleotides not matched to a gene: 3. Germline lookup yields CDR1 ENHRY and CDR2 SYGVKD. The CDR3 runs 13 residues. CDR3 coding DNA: TGTGCCATCAGTGAGACAGGGGGCAGAGGCTACACCTTC. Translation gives CAISETGGRGYTF.

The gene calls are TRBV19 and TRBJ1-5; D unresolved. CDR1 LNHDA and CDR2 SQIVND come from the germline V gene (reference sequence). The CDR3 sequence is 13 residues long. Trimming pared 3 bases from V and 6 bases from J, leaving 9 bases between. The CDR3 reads CASSIYWVQPQHF. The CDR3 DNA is TGTGCCAGTAGTATTTACTGGGTTCAGCCCCAGCATTTT.

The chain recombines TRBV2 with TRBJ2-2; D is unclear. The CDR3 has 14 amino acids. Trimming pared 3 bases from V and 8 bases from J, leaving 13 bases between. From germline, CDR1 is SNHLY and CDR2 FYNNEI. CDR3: CASSDQTGKGELFF. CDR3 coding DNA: TGTGCCAGCAGTGACCAGACCGGTAAAGGGGAGCTGTTTTTT.

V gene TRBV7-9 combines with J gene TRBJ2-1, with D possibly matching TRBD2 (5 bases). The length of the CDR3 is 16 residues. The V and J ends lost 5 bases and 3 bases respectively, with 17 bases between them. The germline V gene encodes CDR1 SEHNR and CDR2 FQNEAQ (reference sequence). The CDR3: CASSPRMVASYNEQFF. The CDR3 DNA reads TGTGCCAGCAGCCCGAGAATGGTAGCGAGCTACAATGAGCAGTTCTTC.

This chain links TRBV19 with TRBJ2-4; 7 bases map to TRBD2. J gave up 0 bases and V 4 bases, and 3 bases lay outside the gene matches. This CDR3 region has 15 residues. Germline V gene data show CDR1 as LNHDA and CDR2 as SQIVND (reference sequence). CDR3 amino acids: CASSRGGVAKNIQYF. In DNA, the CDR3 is TGTGCCAGTAGTAGGGGGGGAGTAGCCAAAAACATTCAGTACTTC.

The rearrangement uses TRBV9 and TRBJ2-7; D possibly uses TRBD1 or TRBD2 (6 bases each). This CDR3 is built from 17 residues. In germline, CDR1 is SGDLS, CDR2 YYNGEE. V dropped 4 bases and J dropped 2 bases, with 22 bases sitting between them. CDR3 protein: CASSSGRGGPFTYEQYF. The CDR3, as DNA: TGTGCCAGCAGCTCGGGGAGAGGGGGGCCTTTTACCTACGAGCAGTACTTC.

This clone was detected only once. The CDR3 DNA follows: TGTGCCAGCAGTAGGGACCGCCCGAGGTACAATGAGCAGTTCTTC. Protein: CASSRDRPRYNEQFF. The genes are TRBV25-1 and TRBJ2-1; D tentatively reads TRBD1 or TRBD2 (5 bases each). Germline CDR1 MGHDK, CDR2 SYGVNS. Trimming shortened V by 5 bases and J by 4 bases, and 15 bases separated the two germline ends. This CDR3 is built from 15 residues.

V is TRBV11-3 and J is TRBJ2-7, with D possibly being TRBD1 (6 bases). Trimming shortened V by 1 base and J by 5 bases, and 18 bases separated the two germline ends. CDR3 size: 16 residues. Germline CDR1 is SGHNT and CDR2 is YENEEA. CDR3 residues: CASSLGPGQGKDEQYF. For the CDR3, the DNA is TGTGCCAGCAGCTTAGGGCCCGGCCAGGGGAAGGACGAGCAGTACTTC. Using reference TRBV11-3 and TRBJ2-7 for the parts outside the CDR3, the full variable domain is EAGVVQSPRYKIIEKKQPVAFWCNPISGHNTLYWYLQNLGQGPELLIRYENEEAVDDSQLPKDRFSAERLKGVDSTLKIQPAELGDSAVYLCASSLGPGQGKDEQYFGPGTRLTVT.

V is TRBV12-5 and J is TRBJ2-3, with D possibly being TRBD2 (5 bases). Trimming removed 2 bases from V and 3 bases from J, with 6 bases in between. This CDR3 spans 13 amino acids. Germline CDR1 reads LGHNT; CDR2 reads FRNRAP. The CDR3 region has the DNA TGTGCTAGTGGTTTGAGGGAGACAGATACGCAGTATTTT. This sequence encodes CASGLRETDTQYF. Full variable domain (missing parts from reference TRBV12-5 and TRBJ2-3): DARVTQTPRHKVTEMGQEVTMRCQPILGHNTVFWYRQTMMQGLELLAYFRNRAPLDDSGMPKDRFSAEMPDATLATLKIQPSEPRDSAVYFCASGLRETDTQYFGPGTRLTVL.

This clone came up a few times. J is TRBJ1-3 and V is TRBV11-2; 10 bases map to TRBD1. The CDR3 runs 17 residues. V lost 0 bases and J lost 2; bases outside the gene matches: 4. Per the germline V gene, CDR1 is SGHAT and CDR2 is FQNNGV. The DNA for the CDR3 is TGTGCCAGCAGCTTAGACTGGACAGGGGGGACTGGAAACACCATATATTTT. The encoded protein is CASSLDWTGGTGNTIYF.

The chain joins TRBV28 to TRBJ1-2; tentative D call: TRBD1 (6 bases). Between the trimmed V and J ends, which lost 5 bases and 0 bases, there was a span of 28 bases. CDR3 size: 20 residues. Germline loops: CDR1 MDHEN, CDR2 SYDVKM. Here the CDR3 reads CASSNHLPGQNPLANYGYTF. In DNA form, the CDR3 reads TGTGCCAGCAGTAATCATCTCCCGGGACAAAACCCATTAGCTAACTATGGCTACACCTTC.

Here the CDR3 DNA reads TGTGCCAGCGAGCCGGGACTAGCGGGAGCTAGGATGGGGTTAAAGACCCAGTACTTC. As protein: CASEPGLAGARMGLKTQYF. The genes are TRBV2 and TRBJ2-5; 14 bases align to TRBD2. The CDR3 has 19 amino acids. Unmatched junction bases numbered 20, after V lost 8 bases and J lost 6 bases. CDR1 is SNHLY and CDR2 is FYNNEI in the germline V gene.

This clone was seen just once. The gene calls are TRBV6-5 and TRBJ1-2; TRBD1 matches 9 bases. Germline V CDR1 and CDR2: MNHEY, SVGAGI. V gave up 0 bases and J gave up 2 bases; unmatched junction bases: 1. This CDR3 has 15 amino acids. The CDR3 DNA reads TGTGCCAGCAGTTACTCGGGGACAGGGAACTATGGCTACACCTTC. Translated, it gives CASSYSGTGNYGYTF.

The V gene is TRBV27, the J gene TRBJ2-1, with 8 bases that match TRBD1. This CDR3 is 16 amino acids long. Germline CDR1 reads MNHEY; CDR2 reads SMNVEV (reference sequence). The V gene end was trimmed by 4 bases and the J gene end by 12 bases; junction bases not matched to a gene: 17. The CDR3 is CASSSVGAGGGPGQFF. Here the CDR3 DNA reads TGTGCCAGCAGTTCCGTGGGGGCAGGGGGCGGACCCGGGCAGTTCTTC.

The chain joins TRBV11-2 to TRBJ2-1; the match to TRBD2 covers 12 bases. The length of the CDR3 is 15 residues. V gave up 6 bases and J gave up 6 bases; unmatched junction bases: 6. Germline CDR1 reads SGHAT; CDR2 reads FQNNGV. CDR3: CASSHILAGGNEQFF. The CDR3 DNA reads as TGTGCCAGCAGTCACATACTAGCGGGGGGCAATGAGCAGTTCTTC.

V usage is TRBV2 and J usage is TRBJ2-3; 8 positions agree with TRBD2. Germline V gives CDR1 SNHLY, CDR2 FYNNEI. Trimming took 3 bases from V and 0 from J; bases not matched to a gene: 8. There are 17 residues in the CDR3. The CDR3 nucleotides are TGTGCCAGCAGTGATGGTAGCGGGGTGCCTAGCACAGATACGCAGTATTTT. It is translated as CASSDGSGVPSTDTQYF. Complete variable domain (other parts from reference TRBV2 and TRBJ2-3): EPEVTQTPSHQVTQMGQEVILRCVPISNHLYFYWYRQILGQKVEFLVSFYNNEISEKSEIFDDQFSVERPDGSNFTLKIRSTKLEDSAMYFCASSDGSGVPSTDTQYFGPGTRLTVL.

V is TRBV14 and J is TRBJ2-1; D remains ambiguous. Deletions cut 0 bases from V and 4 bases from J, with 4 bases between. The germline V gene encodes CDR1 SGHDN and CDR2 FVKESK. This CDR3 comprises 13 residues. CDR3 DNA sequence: TGTGCCAGCAGCCAAGAGGCTTACAATGAGCAGTTCTTC. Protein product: CASSQEAYNEQFF.

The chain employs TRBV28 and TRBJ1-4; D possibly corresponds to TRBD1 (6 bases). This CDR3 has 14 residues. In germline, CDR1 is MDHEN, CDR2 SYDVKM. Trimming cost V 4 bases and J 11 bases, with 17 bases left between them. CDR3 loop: CASSSPGGGLKLFF. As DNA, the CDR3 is TGTGCCAGCAGTTCGCCTGGGGGGGGCCTCAAACTGTTTTTT.

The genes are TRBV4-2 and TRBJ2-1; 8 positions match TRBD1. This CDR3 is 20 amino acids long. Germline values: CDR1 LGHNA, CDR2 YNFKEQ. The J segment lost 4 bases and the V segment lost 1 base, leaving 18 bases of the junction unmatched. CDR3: CASSQVGNPGGAVNYNEQFF. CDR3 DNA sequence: TGTGCCAGCAGCCAAGTGGGAAATCCAGGGGGCGCGGTGAATTACAATGAGCAGTTCTTC.

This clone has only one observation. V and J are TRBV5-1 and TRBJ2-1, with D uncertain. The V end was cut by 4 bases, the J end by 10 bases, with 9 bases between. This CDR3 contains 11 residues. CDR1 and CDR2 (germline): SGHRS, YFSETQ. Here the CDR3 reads CASSLRLEQFF. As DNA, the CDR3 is TGCGCCAGCAGCCTAAGACTCGAGCAGTTCTTC.

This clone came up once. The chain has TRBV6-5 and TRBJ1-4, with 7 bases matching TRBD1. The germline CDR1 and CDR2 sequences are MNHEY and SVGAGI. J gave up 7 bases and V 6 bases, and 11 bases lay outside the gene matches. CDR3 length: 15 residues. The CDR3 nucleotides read TGTGCCAGCAGCCTGCAGACAGGGAATAGTGAAAAACTGTTTTTT. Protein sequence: CASSLQTGNSEKLFF.